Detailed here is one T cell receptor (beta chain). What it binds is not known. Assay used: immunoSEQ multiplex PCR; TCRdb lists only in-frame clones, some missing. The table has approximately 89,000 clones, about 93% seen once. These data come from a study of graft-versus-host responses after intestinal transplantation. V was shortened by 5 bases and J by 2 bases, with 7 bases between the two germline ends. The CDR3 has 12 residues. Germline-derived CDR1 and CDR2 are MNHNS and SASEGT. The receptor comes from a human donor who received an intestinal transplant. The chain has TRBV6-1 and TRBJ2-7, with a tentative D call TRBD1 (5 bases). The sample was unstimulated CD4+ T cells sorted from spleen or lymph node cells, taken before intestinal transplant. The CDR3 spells CASSTRAYEQYF. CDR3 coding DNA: TGTGCCAGCAGTACCAGGGCCTACGAGCAGTACTTC.